A single sample gave rise to the 22 T cell receptor beta chains below, sequenced in a study of low-dose radiotherapy and immunotherapy resistance in tumors. Priming of first-strand cDNA relied on TRAV- and TRBV-specific primers (covering alpha and beta chains). Over roughly 18 PCR cycles, TCRs were amplified from a constant-region primer and V-primer adapter. TCRdb used MiXCR to reprocess the reads, holding one entry per CDR3 protein. The sample records around 80,000 distinct CDR3 sequences, less than 20% being singletons. Time point of the sample: after trial treatment. Stated treatment: LDRT plus nivolumab, ipilimumab, low-dose cyclophosphamide and aspirin (RACIN trial). The sample in question was PBMCs, obtained after low-dose radiotherapy plus immunotherapy. The receptors originated from a male donor with prostate cancer.

This clonotype was observed many times. The J gene is TRBJ2-1, the V gene TRBV28; D possibly corresponds to TRBD1 (5 bases). Germline assignment: CDR1 MDHEN and CDR2 SYDVKM. This CDR3 has 18 amino acids. Trimming pared 6 bases from V and 3 bases from J, leaving 24 bases between. CDR3 nucleotides: TGTGCCAGCAGCCTCCTCCGAGTCCAGGGCCCCCACTACAATGAGCAGTTCTTC. Translated, it gives CASSLLRVQGPHYNEQFF.

This clonotype was seen many times. The chain carries TRBV28 and TRBJ2-2, with TRBD2 as a possible D gene (6 bases). Germline lookup yields CDR1 MDHEN and CDR2 SYDVKM. Trimming took off 2 bases at V and 7 bases at J, with 17 bases between the two ends. This CDR3 has 16 amino acids. The CDR3: CASSLEVRGIFGELFF. The CDR3 region has the DNA TGTGCCAGCAGTTTAGAGGTCCGGGGGATCTTCGGGGAGCTGTTTTTT.

The V gene is TRBV2, the J gene TRBJ1-6, with a possible D match to TRBD1 (6 bases). The CDR3 contains 12 residues. Trimming took 9 bases from V and 6 from J, leaving 9 bases between them. Germline values: CDR1 SNHLY, CDR2 FYNNEI. The CDR3 loop is CARQGSNSPLHF. The CDR3 nucleotides are TGTGCCAGACAGGGAAGTAATTCACCCCTCCACTTT.

In its sample, this clonotype was seen a few times. The chain carries TRBV29-1 and TRBJ2-6; tentatively, D is TRBD2 (6 bases). There are 16 residues in the CDR3. The germline V gene encodes CDR1 SQVTM and CDR2 ANQGSEA. Trimming removed 0 bases at V and 4 bases at J, with 13 bases between. DNA for the CDR3: TGCAGCGTTGAAGATTTATCGGGGGAGGGGGCCAACGTCCTGACTTTC. Protein: CSVEDLSGEGANVLTF.

This clonotype was observed at least ten times. The gene calls are TRBV19 and TRBJ2-2; 9 nucleotides align to TRBD1. Germline CDR1 and CDR2: LNHDA and SQIVND (reference sequence). The CDR3 sequence is 13 residues long. V lost 5 bases, J lost 5 bases, and 0 bases stayed unmatched. The CDR3 DNA reads as TGTGCCAGTAGTGGACAGGGGACCGGGGAGCTGTTTTTT. Translating it yields CASSGQGTGELFF.

In this sample, this clonotype turned up many times. The chain links TRBV28 to TRBJ2-7; D gene ambiguous. Germline CDR1 reads MDHEN; CDR2 reads SYDVKM. V gave up 2 bases and J gave up 0 bases, with 14 bases separating them. This CDR3 is 16 amino acids long. The CDR3 DNA is TGTGCCAGCAGTTTACCCTATGGTTTTAGCTCCTACGAGCAGTACTTC. This encodes CASSLPYGFSSYEQYF.

This clonotype was recorded many times. This chain connects TRBV13 to TRBJ1-2; unclear D gene. The germline V and J ends were trimmed by 5 bases and 0 bases, with 4 bases remaining between them. Per the germline V gene, CDR1 is PRHDT and CDR2 is FYEKMQ (reference sequence). This CDR3 spans 12 amino acids. CDR3 region: CASSQANYGYTF. The CDR3 region has the DNA TGTGCCAGCAGCCAAGCTAACTATGGCTACACCTTC. Full variable domain (missing parts from reference TRBV13 and TRBJ1-2): AAGVIQSPRHLIKEKRETATLKCYPIPRHDTVYWYQQGPGQDPQFLISFYEKMQSDKGSIPDRFSAQQFSDYHSELNMSSLELGDSALYFCASSQANYGYTFGSGTRLTVV.

At least ten counts were recorded for this clonotype. The rearrangement uses TRBV5-4 and TRBJ2-7; the D gene could be TRBD1 or TRBD2 (5 bases each). The germline gives CDR1 SGHNT, CDR2 YYREEE (reference sequence). CDR3 length: 13 amino acids. The V gene lost 0 bases and the J gene lost 5 bases, with 9 bases spanning the gap. CDR3 region: CASSLVRGDEQYF. In DNA, the CDR3 is TGTGCCAGCAGCTTGGTTAGAGGGGACGAGCAGTACTTC.

This clonotype was detected many times. The chain employs TRBV6-2 or TRBV6-3 and TRBJ1-5, with D possibly matching TRBD1 (5 bases). The CDR3 has 15 amino acids. Trimming cost V 6 bases and J 0 bases, with 12 bases left between them. Germline values: CDR1 MNHEY, CDR2 SVGEGT. CDR3 nucleotide sequence: TGTGCCAGCAGACCAGTAGGGACTAGCAATCAGCCCCAGCATTTT. Amino acids: CASRPVGTSNQPQHF.

This clonotype came up many times. This rearrangement joins TRBV20-1 to TRBJ1-5; D is undetermined. The V end was cut by 6 bases, the J end by 2 bases, with 14 bases between. Germline V CDR1 and CDR2: DFQATT, SNEGSKA (reference sequence). The CDR3 is made up of 14 amino acids. The CDR3 protein is CSAPAKGGNQPQHF. CDR3 nucleotides: TGCAGTGCGCCTGCCAAGGGCGGCAATCAGCCCCAGCATTTT.

This chain links TRBV28 with TRBJ2-3; D might be TRBD1 (6 bases). Germline V CDR1 and CDR2: MDHEN, SYDVKM. This CDR3 has 16 amino acids. The V end was cut by 5 bases, the J end by 0 bases, with 15 bases between. The CDR3 protein is CASSEVWGTSTDTQYF. CDR3 DNA sequence: TGTGCCAGCAGTGAGGTATGGGGGACAAGCACAGATACGCAGTATTTT.

This clonotype has a count of ten or more. The chain recombines TRBV27 with TRBJ2-1; 10 positions match TRBD1. The CDR3 loop spans 16 amino acids. CDR1 is MNHEY, CDR2 SMNVEV, per germline (reference sequence). Trimming cost V 2 bases and J 7 bases; bases outside gene matches: 8. The CDR3 region is CASSLVRTGGSNEQFF. Written as DNA, the CDR3 is TGTGCCAGCAGTTTAGTCCGGACAGGGGGTTCGAATGAGCAGTTCTTC.

This clonotype occurred many times. The chain employs TRBV30 and TRBJ1-1; maybe TRBD1 (5 bases). Trimming cost V 5 bases and J 6 bases, with 7 bases left between them. CDR1 is GTSNPN and CDR2 is SVGIG in the germline V gene (reference sequence). The CDR3 has 10 amino acids. Here the CDR3 reads CAWGTPEAFF. Here the CDR3 DNA reads TGTGCCTGGGGGACGCCTGAAGCTTTCTTT.

The genes are TRBV5-8 and TRBJ2-7; 10 bases map to TRBD1. V dropped 0 bases and J dropped 4; count of bases not matched to a gene: 4. The CDR3 covers 15 residues. The germline V gene encodes CDR1 SGHTS and CDR2 YDEGEE. The CDR3 coding sequence is TGTGCCAGCAGCTTGGTAGGGACAGGGGTATACGAGCAGTACTTC. This gives the protein CASSLVGTGVYEQYF.

The table lists this clonotype with many counts. The chain couples TRBV15 to TRBJ1-6; TRBD1 agrees at 8 bases. Germline-derived CDR1 and CDR2 are LNHNV and YYDKDF (reference sequence). The CDR3 extends over 15 amino acids. J was trimmed by 10 bases and V by 0 bases; bases with no gene match: 5. This chain's CDR3 is CATSRDDRGGSPLHF. Written as DNA, the CDR3 is TGTGCCACCAGCAGAGACGACAGGGGCGGGTCACCCCTCCACTTT.

At least ten counts were recorded for this clonotype. This chain uses TRBV5-1 with TRBJ2-2; the D gene is possibly TRBD2 (6 bases). The CDR3 is 17 amino acids. Trimming removed 0 bases at V and 2 bases at J, with 14 bases between. CDR1 and CDR2 (germline): SGHRS, YFSETQ. In nucleotides, the CDR3 is TGCGCCAGCAGCTTGGCTCTAGCGAACGATAACACCGGGGAGCTGTTTTTT. Amino acids: CASSLALANDNTGELFF.

This clonotype was counted at least ten times. V gene TRBV18 combines with J gene TRBJ1-1, with D hard to call. Per germline, CDR1 KGHSH and CDR2 LQKENI. Trimming took 5 bases from V and 1 from J, leaving 11 bases between them. This CDR3 is built from 14 residues. CDR3 in DNA: TGTGCCAGCTCAGTCCGGGAGAAGAACACTGAAGCTTTCTTT. Translating it yields CASSVREKNTEAFF.

This clonotype appeared many times. The chain employs TRBV2 and TRBJ1-2, with D uncertain. V gave up 5 bases and J gave up 8 bases, with 21 bases separating them. Germline V gene sequence: CDR1 SNHLY, CDR2 FYNNEI. The CDR3 runs to 15 residues. CDR3 coding DNA: TGTGCCAGCAGTACCGACGGGCAGCGCAATAGAGGCTACACCTTC. This sequence encodes CASSTDGQRNRGYTF.

This clonotype was observed many times. V and J are TRBV20-1 and TRBJ2-1; no clear D. Germline V gene lookup returns CDR1 DFQATT and CDR2 SNEGSKA (reference sequence). The V gene lost 7 bases and the J gene lost 10 bases, with 11 bases spanning the gap. The CDR3 is made up of 10 amino acids. The CDR3 DNA follows: TGCAGTGATCCTCACGGAGAGCAGTTCTTC. Its translation: CSDPHGEQFF.

Many counts were recorded for this clonotype. The genes are TRBV7-9 and TRBJ2-7; TRBD1 might be the D (7 bases). Germline CDR1 and CDR2: SEHNR and FQNEAQ (reference sequence). The V gene lost 5 bases and the J gene lost 7 bases, with 21 bases spanning the gap. The CDR3 extends over 15 amino acids. The CDR3 region has the DNA TGTGCCAGCAGCCGCGAGCGCCAGGGGGGTCGGGAGCAGTACTTC. Its protein is CASSRERQGGREQYF.

With regard to this clonotype: Only one base separates this from a far larger clonotype, so it likely reflects a read error. This rearrangement joins TRBV6-6 to TRBJ1-5; D is perhaps TRBD1 (5 bases). The CDR3 has 16 residues. Germline V gene data show CDR1 as MNHNY and CDR2 as SVGAGI (reference sequence). The CDR3 DNA reads as TGTGCCAGCAGATGGTTTGGGGCGGCAGAGAATCAGCCCCAGCGTTTT. Its protein is CASRWFGAAENQPQRF.

This clonotype was detected many times. V gene TRBV5-4 combines with J gene TRBJ2-7, with TRBD1 as a possible D gene (7 bases). Germline lookup yields CDR1 SGHNT and CDR2 YYREEE (reference sequence). Trimming removed 3 bases at V and 0 bases at J, with 10 bases between. This CDR3 comprises 14 residues. CDR3 sequence (DNA): TGTGCCAGCAGCTCCCAGGGGGGCTCCTACGAGCAGTACTTC. This encodes CASSSQGGSYEQYF.